Below are 25 T cell receptor beta chains sequenced from a single sample in a study of T cell changes during pregnancy in multiple sclerosis. Assay used: immunoSEQ multiplex PCR; TCRdb lists only in-frame clones, some missing. The repertoire includes roughly 110,000 clones, roughly nine tenths of them detected once, and 1.5% to 2% sits in the top ten. Sequencing was performed on peripheral blood, taken before pregnancy. These receptors came from a female donor with multiple sclerosis, enrolled in a pregnancy study.

The V call is TRBV7-6, the J call TRBJ1-1; possibly TRBD1 for D (5 bases). This CDR3 contains 14 residues. CDR1 is SGHVS and CDR2 is FNYEAQ in the germline V gene. Trimming took off 4 bases at V and 5 bases at J, with 14 bases between the two ends. In DNA, the CDR3 is TGTGCCAGCAGCTCCGGGCCAGGGCTTACTGAAGCTTTCTTT. It yields the protein CASSSGPGLTEAFF.

The V and J genes are TRBV27 and TRBJ1-5, with D hard to call. This CDR3 has 12 residues. V lost 4 bases, J lost 3 bases, and 4 bases lay in between. Germline values: CDR1 MNHEY, CDR2 SMNVEV (reference sequence). In nucleotides, the CDR3 is TGTGCCAGCAGTTCCCTCAATCAGCCCCAGCATTTT. Protein sequence: CASSSLNQPQHF.

The chain couples TRBV19 to TRBJ2-3; a possible D gene is TRBD1 (6 bases). CDR3 length: 14 residues. Trimming took 9 bases from V and 3 from J, leaving 16 bases between them. Germline CDR1 LNHDA, CDR2 SQIVND (reference sequence). CDR3 in amino acids: CASNRAGETDTQYF. The DNA for the CDR3 is TGTGCCAGCAACAGGGCGGGTGAGACAGATACGCAGTATTTT.

The chain has TRBV2 and TRBJ2-1; possibly TRBD2 for D (6 bases). This CDR3 comprises 15 residues. Germline lookup yields CDR1 SNHLY and CDR2 FYNNEI. V was clipped by 5 bases and J by 0 bases, with 11 bases between them. The CDR3 DNA reads as TGTGCCAGCAGTTTAGCGGAAAGCTCCTACAATGAGCAGTTCTTC. The encoded protein is CASSLAESSYNEQFF.

The gene calls are TRBV18 and TRBJ2-7, with 16 bases lining up with TRBD2. Germline-derived CDR1 and CDR2 are KGHSH and LQKENI. V gave up 6 bases and J gave up 4 bases; unmatched junction bases: 6. The CDR3 runs 16 residues. The CDR3 nucleotides are TGTGCCAGCTCGTCGGGACTAGCGGGAGGGAGGTACGAGCAGTACTTC. Translation: CASSSGLAGGRYEQYF.

J is TRBJ2-4 and V is TRBV15; tentative D call: TRBD1 (6 bases). V dropped 2 bases and J dropped 6 bases, with 14 bases sitting between them. The CDR3 is 15 residues long. Germline V gives CDR1 LNHNV, CDR2 YYDKDF (reference sequence). CDR3 amino acids: CATSRRDRIGNIQYF. CDR3 in DNA: TGTGCCACCAGCAGAAGAGACAGGATAGGAAACATTCAGTACTTC.

The rearrangement links TRBV6-1 to TRBJ1-4; 8 bases are a match to TRBD1. The CDR3 totals 15 residues. Germline V gene data show CDR1 as MNHNS and CDR2 as SASEGT. V gave up 6 bases and J gave up 6 bases; unmatched junction bases: 9. The CDR3 is CASRRTGKQYEKLFF. The CDR3, as DNA: TGTGCCAGCAGGCGGACAGGGAAGCAATATGAAAAACTGTTTTTT.

The chain employs TRBV5-1 and TRBJ1-2, with D perhaps TRBD1 (5 bases). This CDR3 has 16 amino acids. Between the trimmed V and J ends, which lost 2 bases and 2 bases, there was a span of 16 bases. Germline loops: CDR1 SGHRS, CDR2 YFSETQ. The DNA of the CDR3 is TGCGCCAGCAGCTTAGACAGTACCCGACCCAACTATGGCTACACCTTC. Protein sequence: CASSLDSTRPNYGYTF.

The V gene is TRBV6-6, the J gene TRBJ2-7, with 10 bases that match TRBD2. CDR1 and CDR2 (germline): MNHNY, SVGAGI (reference sequence). This CDR3 spans 14 amino acids. V lost 5 bases to trimming and J lost 1 base; unmatched junction nucleotides: 2. Written as DNA, the CDR3 is TGTGCCAGCAGTCAACTAGCGGGGTCCTACGAGCAGTACTTC. Protein: CASSQLAGSYEQYF.

V usage is TRBV30 and J usage is TRBJ2-2; maybe TRBD2 (6 bases). This CDR3 comprises 12 residues. Trimming left V 5 bases short and J 8 bases short, with 12 bases between. The germline V gene has CDR1 GTSNPN and CDR2 SVGIG (reference sequence). CDR3 bases: TGTGCCTGGGGGAGACTAGGGGGGGAGCTGTTTTTT. Translated, it gives CAWGRLGGELFF. The complete variable domain, with remaining parts taken from reference TRBV30 and TRBJ2-2, reads SQTIHQWPATLVQPVGSPLSLECTVEGTSNPNLYWYRQAAGRGLQLLFYSVGIGQISSEVPQNLSASRPQDRQFILSSKKLLLSDSGFYLCAWGRLGGELFFGEGSRLTVL.

This chain connects TRBV19 to TRBJ1-2; D unclear. The CDR3 length is 16 residues. Germline CDR1 reads LNHDA; CDR2 reads SQIVND (reference sequence). Trimming cost V 6 bases and J 0 bases, with 17 bases left between them. CDR3 sequence (DNA): TGTGCCAGTAGCCAATTTTACAGAGAAACTAACTATGGCTACACCTTC. Protein product: CASSQFYRETNYGYTF.

The chain has TRBV7-8 and TRBJ2-7, with 7 bases lining up with TRBD2. The V gene end was trimmed by 1 base and the J gene end by 4 bases; junction bases not matched to a gene: 10. The germline V gene encodes CDR1 SGHVS and CDR2 FQNEAQ. The CDR3 is 16 residues long. The CDR3 is CASSLEWSSGSYEQYF. The DNA of the CDR3 is TGTGCCAGCAGCTTAGAATGGTCTAGCGGCTCTTACGAGCAGTACTTC.

This sequence joins TRBV4-3 and TRBJ2-1; a possible D gene is TRBD2 (6 bases). From germline, CDR1 is LGHNA and CDR2 YSLEER. This CDR3 has 16 amino acids. V was pared by 3 bases and J by 2 bases, with 14 bases between. CDR3 in amino acids: CASSQVAGGAYNEQFF. CDR3 sequence (DNA): TGCGCCAGCAGCCAGGTGGCCGGGGGAGCCTACAATGAGCAGTTCTTC.

The gene calls are TRBV29-1 and TRBJ1-2; TRBD1 agrees at 8 bases. Germline assignment: CDR1 SQVTM and CDR2 ANQGSEA. V lost 4 bases to trimming and J lost 4 bases; unmatched junction nucleotides: 11. This CDR3 region has 15 residues. The DNA of the CDR3 is TGCAGCGTTGCCCCTCTCTCAGGGGGCGGCTATGGCTACACCTTC. As protein: CSVAPLSGGGYGYTF.

This clone was picked up a small number of times. The chain employs TRBV6-6 and TRBJ1-1, with D perhaps matching TRBD1 (5 bases). Germline loops: CDR1 MNHNY, CDR2 SVGAGI (reference sequence). This CDR3 is built from 15 residues. V was clipped by 5 bases and J by 6 bases, with 19 bases between them. The CDR3 region is CASSQGGVKFSEAFF. DNA for the CDR3: TGTGCCAGCAGTCAGGGCGGGGTTAAGTTCTCTGAAGCTTTCTTT.

The chain employs TRBV28 and TRBJ2-3; D is possibly TRBD2 (5 bases). Germline values: CDR1 MDHEN, CDR2 SYDVKM. Trimming cost V 2 bases and J 6 bases, with 15 bases left between them. The CDR3 runs to 15 residues. Written as DNA, the CDR3 is TGTGCCAGCAGTTTAGAAAAAGGAGGAGCGGATACGCAGTATTTT. This sequence encodes CASSLEKGGADTQYF.

This chain links TRBV27 with TRBJ2-1; 8 nucleotides match TRBD2. The CDR3 is made up of 17 amino acids. Germline values: CDR1 MNHEY, CDR2 SMNVEV (reference sequence). Unmatched junction bases numbered 14, after V lost 6 bases and J lost 4 bases. CDR3 region: CASSRLLAAANYNEQFF. The CDR3 DNA is TGTGCCAGCAGCCGCTTACTAGCGGCCGCAAATTACAATGAGCAGTTCTTC.

This chain links TRBV12-5 with TRBJ1-1; weak D call: TRBD1 (6 bases). CDR1 LGHNT and CDR2 FRNRAP come from the germline V gene. The CDR3 contains 13 residues. The V end was cut by 2 bases, the J end by 7 bases, with 11 bases between. The CDR3 nucleotides read TGTGCTAGTGGTTTGAACAGGGAATTTGAAGCTTTCTTT. Protein: CASGLNREFEAFF.

The V call is TRBV27, the J call TRBJ2-1; 8 bases line up with TRBD1. Trimming took 9 bases from V and 5 from J; bases not matched to a gene: 9. This CDR3 is built from 14 residues. CDR1 and CDR2 from the germline V gene are MNHEY and SMNVEV (reference sequence). This CDR3 reads CASRQGPPHNEQFF. CDR3 sequence (DNA): TGTGCCAGTAGACAGGGGCCTCCCCACAATGAGCAGTTCTTC.

In nucleotides, the CDR3 is TGTGCCTGGAGTGTTCCGGGACTCAGGAGCTCCTACGAGCAGTACTTC. Translating gives CAWSVPGLRSSYEQYF. J is TRBJ2-7 and V is TRBV30; D might be TRBD2 (6 bases). V gave up 0 bases and J gave up 0 bases, with 15 bases separating them. CDR1 and CDR2 (germline): GTSNPN, SVGIG (reference sequence). The CDR3 contains 16 residues. Combining the CDR3 with reference TRBV30 and TRBJ2-7 gives the whole variable domain SQTIHQWPATLVQPVGSPLSLECTVEGTSNPNLYWYRQAAGRGLQLLFYSVGIGQISSEVPQNLSASRPQDRQFILSSKKLLLSDSGFYLCAWSVPGLRSSYEQYFGPGTRLTVT.

This chain connects TRBV4-3 to TRBJ2-1; TRBD1 might be the D (6 bases). Trimming took 5 bases from V and 6 from J, leaving 17 bases between them. The CDR3 is 15 amino acids. The germline V gene encodes CDR1 LGHNA and CDR2 YSLEER. CDR3 bases: TGCGCCAGCAGCAAGAGACAGGCTGAAGGCAATGAGCAGTTCTTC. Amino acids: CASSKRQAEGNEQFF.

The chain joins TRBV11-2 to TRBJ2-7, with TRBD2 identical over 11 bases. The CDR3 covers 16 residues. Germline V lookup: CDR1 SGHAT, CDR2 FQNNGV. V lost 5 bases and J lost 4; bases outside the gene matches: 10. In DNA, the CDR3 is TGTGCCAGCAGCGACCTTAGCGGGAGGGGTTTATACGAGCAGTACTTC. It specifies CASSDLSGRGLYEQYF.

The chain joins TRBV7-8 to TRBJ2-2; 11 bases are a match to TRBD2. The CDR3 spans 16 residues. The junction had 3 bases not matched to a gene; V was cut back by 4 bases and J by 2 bases. CDR1 is SGHVS and CDR2 is FQNEAQ in the germline V gene. Here the CDR3 DNA reads TGTGCCAGCAGCTGGGGACTAGCGGCTAACACCGGGGAGCTGTTTTTT. The encoded protein is CASSWGLAANTGELFF.

This clone has just one count. The chain links TRBV19 to TRBJ2-3, with a weak D call TRBD2 (6 bases). In germline, CDR1 is LNHDA, CDR2 SQIVND (reference sequence). The CDR3 length is 15 residues. The V end was cut by 5 bases, the J end by 4 bases, with 16 bases between. CDR3 bases: TGTGCCAGTAGTGGTCGGGAGCGGTATTCAGATACGCAGTATTTT. Residues: CASSGRERYSDTQYF.

V is TRBV7-2 and J is TRBJ1-1, with 9 bases matching TRBD1. The germline CDR1 and CDR2 sequences are SGHTA and FQGNSA. V trimming: 8 bases; J trimming: 5 bases; junction bases outside the gene matches: 9. The length of the CDR3 is 14 residues. CDR3 nucleotides: TGTGCCAGCGCTTCCGGGACAGGGAGAACTGAAGCTTTCTTT. This codes for CASASGTGRTEAFF.